A single T cell receptor (beta chain) is shown here with its context. As processed by the authors: Amplified reference gene primers provided the basis for estimating nucleated cell counts. Repertoires were generated with immunoSEQ multiplex PCR, while TCRdb's copy carries only in-frame clones and drops some. For V, J and clone size, that table is used; D and trimming come from the DNA. Among around 400,000 clones listed, roughly 90% were seen once. This record belongs to a study of blood T cell repertoires in COVID-19. Looking at the study overall: Both acute and convalescent COVID-19 samples were obtained from the United States, Italy and Spain. Sample material is recorded as cDNA or gDNA derived from T cells, B-cell-depleted T cells, or PBMCs.

V was pared by 3 bases and J by 2 bases, with 12 bases between. The CDR3 extends over 15 amino acids. Germline V lookup: CDR1 SGDLS, CDR2 YYNGEE. The clonotype was recovered from a man aged 35 to 55 with acute or convalescent COVID-19. The chain is built from TRBV9 and TRBJ2-1; TRBD1 is a possible D gene (6 bases). Sequencing was carried out using peripheral blood. The CDR3 DNA follows: TGTGCCAGCAGCGCCGCAGGGGTTACCTACAATGAGCAGTTCTTC. This sequence encodes CASSAAGVTYNEQFF.